The T cell receptor (beta chain) under discussion was sequenced for a study of cytomegalovirus exposure and HLA in healthy donors. Study context: Genotyping of roughly 400 donors showed that over 80% belonged to the Caucasian-associated ancestry cluster.

PCR used 60 Vbeta primers and 13 Jbeta primers. Generated by immunoSEQ multiplex PCR, the TCRdb table keeps only in-frame clones and is missing some. Seen here are 60,000 to 75,000 clones, 85% observed once, and the top ten hold about 10%. Germline loops: CDR1 MNHEY, CDR2 SVGAGI. CDR3 length: 14 amino acids. Trimming pared 6 bases from V and 4 bases from J, leaving 12 bases between. This sequence joins TRBV6-5 and TRBJ2-2, with TRBD1 as a possible D gene (5 bases). The source is a female donor in good health and CMV-seronegative. The specimen sequenced was PBMCs. This CDR3 is CASSDTQGTGELFF. The DNA of the CDR3 is TGTGCCAGCAGCGACACTCAGGGCACCGGGGAGCTGTTTTTT.